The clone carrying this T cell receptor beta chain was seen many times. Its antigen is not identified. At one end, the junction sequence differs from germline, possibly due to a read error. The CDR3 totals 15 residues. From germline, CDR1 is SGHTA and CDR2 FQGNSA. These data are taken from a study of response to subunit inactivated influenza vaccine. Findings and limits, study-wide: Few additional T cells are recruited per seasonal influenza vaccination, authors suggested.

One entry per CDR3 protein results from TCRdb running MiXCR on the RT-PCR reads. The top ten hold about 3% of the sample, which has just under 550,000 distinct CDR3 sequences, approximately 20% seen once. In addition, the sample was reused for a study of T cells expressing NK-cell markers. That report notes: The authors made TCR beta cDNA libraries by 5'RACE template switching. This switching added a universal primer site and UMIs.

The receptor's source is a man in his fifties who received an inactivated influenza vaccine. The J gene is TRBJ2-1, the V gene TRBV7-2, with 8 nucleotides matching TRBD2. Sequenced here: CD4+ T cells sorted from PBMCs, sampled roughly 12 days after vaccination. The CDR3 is CASRLAGRSYNEQFF. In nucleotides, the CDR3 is TGTGCCAGCAGATTAGCGGGACGCTCCTACAATGAGCAGTTCTTC.